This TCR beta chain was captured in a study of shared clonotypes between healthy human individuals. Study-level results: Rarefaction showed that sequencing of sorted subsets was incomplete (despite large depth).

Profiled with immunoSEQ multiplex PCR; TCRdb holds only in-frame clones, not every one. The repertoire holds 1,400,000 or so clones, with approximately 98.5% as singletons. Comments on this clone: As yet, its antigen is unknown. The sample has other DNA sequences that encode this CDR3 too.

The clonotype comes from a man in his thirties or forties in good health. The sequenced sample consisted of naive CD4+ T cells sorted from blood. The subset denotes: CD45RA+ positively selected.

The CDR3 protein is CASSVAGIYNEQFF. The CDR3, as DNA: TGTGCCAGCAGCGTAGCAGGGATCTACAATGAGCAGTTCTTC. The chain joins TRBV9 to TRBJ2-1, with a weak D call TRBD1 (5 bases). CDR3 length equals 14 residues. In germline, CDR1 is SGDLS, CDR2 YYNGEE. Trimming pared 0 bases from V and 3 bases from J, leaving 7 bases between.